This paragraph reports one TCR beta chain. The sample belongs to a study of blood T cell repertoires in COVID-19. Background on the study: The samples span acute and convalescent COVID-19 from the United States, Italy and Spain.

Profiling relied on immunoSEQ multiplex PCR, and the TCRdb table lists in-frame clones only, not all of them. The top ten clones hold just under 20% of a sample with some 110,000 clones, around 74% of them seen once. V was clipped by 0 bases and J by 10 bases, with 10 bases between them. This CDR3 comprises 12 residues. In germline, CDR1 is SGHNT, CDR2 YYREEE (reference sequence). The origin of this receptor is a woman aged 70-85 years with acute or convalescent COVID-19. Sequencing was done on a sample of peripheral blood. V and J are TRBV5-4 and TRBJ1-2, with D unclear. CDR3 coding DNA: TGTGCCAGCAGCTTGGATCAAGCCGACTACACCTTC. This codes for CASSLDQADYTF.